One and the same sample provided the 26 T cell receptor beta chains below, sequenced in a study of T-cell reconstitution after alpha-beta-depleted transplantation in children. Unique molecular identifiers were used in preparing the TCRbeta library. One entry per CDR3 protein results from TCRdb running MiXCR on the PCR reads. The sample yields a few hundred thousand distinct CDR3 sequences, 10% to 13% seen once. This sample comprised PBMCs from the stem cell graft donor, obtained from the stem cell graft. These receptors originate from a human donor who donated a stem cell graft to a child with acute lymphoblastic leukemia.

The V and J genes are TRBV8-2 and TRBJ2-1; the tabulated D call, TRBD2, remains unverified against the DNA. TRBV8-2 is classified as a pseudogene. This CDR3 is built from 16 residues. This CDR3 reads CARSPGISRSYNEQFF. The CDR3 DNA sequence: TGTGCCAGGAGCCCTGGGATTAGCCGCTCCTACAATGAGCAGTTCTTC.

In its sample, this clonotype was seen a few times. This chain joins TRBV10-3 and TRBJ2-1, with 15 bases lining up with TRBD2. V was clipped by 5 bases and J by 2 bases; unmatched bases: 10. Germline values: CDR1 ENHRY, CDR2 SYGVKD. The CDR3 consists of 19 residues. The CDR3 DNA is TGTGCCATCAGTACCGGGACTAGCGGGAGGCTTGCACCCTACAATGAGCAGTTCTTC. Amino acid sequence: CAISTGTSGRLAPYNEQFF.

J is TRBJ2-1 and V is TRBV5-1, with 9 positions matching TRBD2. Per the germline V gene, CDR1 is SGHRS and CDR2 is YFSETQ. The CDR3 is 14 amino acids. J lost 8 bases, V lost 2 bases, and 5 bases had no gene match. In nucleotides, the CDR3 is TGCGCCAGCAGCTTCCGACTAGCGGTTCATGAGCAGTTCTTC. Protein: CASSFRLAVHEQFF.

This clonotype was seen only a few times. The chain is built from TRBV5-1 and TRBJ2-1; 8 nucleotides line up with TRBD2. The CDR3 consists of 13 residues. Germline CDR1 and CDR2: SGHRS and YFSETQ. V dropped 2 bases and J dropped 10; count of bases not matched to a gene: 5. The CDR3 DNA reads TGCGCCAGCAGCTTCTGGACTAGCCGAGAGCAGTTCTTC. This encodes CASSFWTSREQFF.

The CDR3 sequence: CASSQDLASGGYNEQFF. The CDR3 DNA follows: TGCGCCAGCAGCCAAGACTTGGCTAGCGGGGGATACAATGAGCAGTTCTTC. This chain connects TRBV4-3 to TRBJ2-1, with 10 bases fitting TRBD2. V was clipped by 0 bases and J by 4 bases; unmatched bases: 6. CDR1 and CDR2 from the germline V gene are LGHNA and YSLEER. CDR3 length: 17 amino acids.

The chain is built from TRBV20-1 and TRBJ2-7; 10 positions agree with TRBD2. Germline CDR1 is DFQATT and CDR2 is SNEGSKA (reference sequence). Losses at the gene ends were 3 bases for V and 2 bases for J; bases not matched to a gene: 7. The CDR3 totals 15 residues. CDR3 sequence reads: CSARQLAGRTYEQYF. The CDR3 DNA reads as TGCAGTGCTAGGCAACTAGCGGGAAGGACCTACGAGCAGTACTTC.

J is TRBJ2-3 and V is TRBV10-3; no clear D gene. V was clipped by 10 bases and J by 2 bases, with 16 bases between them. CDR3 size: 14 residues. Germline V CDR1 and CDR2: ENHRY, SYGVKD. The CDR3 spells CATLSGLFTDTQYF. CDR3 DNA sequence: TGTGCCACCCTGAGTGGGCTGTTCACAGATACGCAGTATTTT.

The chain combines TRBV4-3 with TRBJ2-7; D gene unclear. Germline values: CDR1 LGHNA, CDR2 YSLEER. Deletions cut 1 base from V and 7 bases from J, with 11 bases between. This CDR3 has 13 residues. DNA of the CDR3: TGCGCCAGCAGCCAAGCATTGACGGCGGAGCAGTACTTC. This sequence encodes CASSQALTAEQYF.

The table lists this clonotype with a few counts. The chain links TRBV28 to TRBJ2-7, with D maybe TRBD2 (5 bases). The CDR3 contains 17 residues. Trimming removed 6 bases from V and 2 bases from J, with 23 bases in between. In germline, CDR1 is MDHEN, CDR2 SYDVKM. CDR3 nucleotide sequence: TGTGCCAGCAGAACCACCTTTTCGGGGAGTGGTACCTACGAGCAGTACTTC. As protein: CASRTTFSGSGTYEQYF.

This clonotype was observed a single time. At one boundary the junction diverges from the germline segment, which might be a read error. V is TRBV11-2 and J is TRBJ2-3; 7 nucleotides align to TRBD2. The V gene's germline CDR1 is SGHAT and CDR2 FQNNGV. This CDR3 is built from 17 residues. The DNA for the CDR3 is TGTGCCATCAGCTTACAGTCTAGCGGCTCTAGCACAGATACGCAGTATTTT. Its protein product is CAISLQSSGSSTDTQYF.

This chain links TRBV20-1 with TRBJ2-3; 14 positions agree with TRBD2. V shed 5 bases, J shed 0 bases, and the junction held 10 bases outside the gene matches. This CDR3 has 18 amino acids. Germline V CDR1 and CDR2: DFQATT, SNEGSKA (reference sequence). The CDR3 region has the DNA TGCAGTGCTGGGGGACTAGCGGGAGTCGTGTGGAGCACAGATACGCAGTATTTT. Amino acids: CSAGGLAGVVWSTDTQYF.

This chain joins TRBV12-3 or TRBV12-4 and TRBJ2-5, with TRBD1 matching over 9 bases. V dropped 6 bases and J dropped 5; count of bases not matched to a gene: 10. This CDR3 spans 15 amino acids. The CDR3 nucleotides read TGTGCCAGCAGCCTGAGACAGGGGGGAACGGAGACCCAGTACTTC. It yields the protein CASSLRQGGTETQYF.

This sequence joins TRBV5-8 and TRBJ2-1; the match to TRBD2 covers 13 bases. Germline trimming cut 1 base from V and 9 bases from J; bases unmatched to any gene: 4. Germline V gene lookup returns CDR1 SGHTS and CDR2 YDEGEE. The CDR3 runs to 15 residues. Here the CDR3 reads CASSLTSGGVSEQFF. CDR3 nucleotides: TGTGCCAGCAGCTTGACTAGCGGGGGGGTGAGTGAGCAGTTCTTC.

J is TRBJ2-5 and V is TRBV9; the match to TRBD1 covers 9 bases. CDR1 and CDR2 (germline): SGDLS, YYNGEE. This CDR3 contains 15 residues. Trimming removed 2 bases from V and 1 base from J; junction bases left unmatched: 3. As DNA, the CDR3 is TGTGCCAGCAGCGTCAAGACAGGGGGCCAAGAGACCCAGTACTTC. Translation gives CASSVKTGGQETQYF.

In this sample, this clonotype turned up many times. V usage is TRBV4-1 and J usage is TRBJ2-5; tentatively, D is TRBD2 (5 bases). The V end lost 3 bases, the J end lost 7 bases, and 12 bases lay between the germline ends. The CDR3 extends over 13 amino acids. The germline gives CDR1 MGHRA, CDR2 YSYEKL. The chain's CDR3 is CASSQTFAGTQYF. CDR3 coding DNA: TGCGCCAGCAGCCAGACCTTTGCGGGGACCCAGTACTTC.

This clonotype was counted a few times. V usage is TRBV7-9 and J usage is TRBJ2-7, with 9 bases matching TRBD1. This CDR3 region has 17 residues. The V segment lost 5 bases and the J segment 6 bases; nucleotides outside the gene matches: 17. The germline CDR1 and CDR2 sequences are SEHNR and FQNEAQ (reference sequence). The CDR3 bases are TGTGCCAGCAGCCCTTCCTTCAACCGGGACAGGGTTGCCGAGCAGTACTTC. It yields the protein CASSPSFNRDRVAEQYF.

This clonotype was detected a few times. The chain links TRBV7-6 to TRBJ2-1; 13 nucleotides align to TRBD2. CDR1 is SGHVS, CDR2 FNYEAQ, per germline. V shed 5 bases and J 7 bases; nucleotides not matched to a gene: 11. CDR3 length: 17 residues. In nucleotides, the CDR3 is TGTGCCAGCAGCCGGGGACTAGCGGGGCCCGCGAGAAATGAGCAGTTCTTC. This sequence encodes CASSRGLAGPARNEQFF.

This clonotype appeared a few times. The chain carries TRBV11-2 and TRBJ1-2, with D unresolved. The V end was cut by 4 bases, the J end by 2 bases, with 14 bases between. CDR1 SGHAT and CDR2 FQNNGV come from the germline V gene. CDR3 length: 15 residues. CDR3 region: CASSSSRTGNYGYTF. CDR3 bases: TGTGCCAGCAGCTCCTCACGAACGGGAAACTATGGCTACACCTTC.

This chain connects TRBV3-1 to TRBJ1-6; the D is unclear. V dropped 4 bases and J dropped 9 bases, with 10 bases sitting between them. The CDR3 consists of 13 residues. Germline values: CDR1 LGHDT, CDR2 YNNKEL (reference sequence). The CDR3 DNA reads TGTGCCAGCAGCCCTCGCGCTTCTTCACCCCTCCACTTT. Translation gives CASSPRASSPLHF. The full variable domain, with the rest looked up from reference TRBV3-1 and TRBJ1-6, is DTAVSQTPKYLVTQMGNDKSIKCEQNLGHDTMYWYKQDSKKFLKIMFSYNNKELIINETVPNRFSPKSPDKAHLNLHINSLELGDSAVYFCASSPRASSPLHFGNGTRLTVT.

The chain employs TRBV14 and TRBJ2-7, with a weak D call TRBD2 (5 bases). This CDR3 region has 16 residues. From germline, CDR1 is SGHDN and CDR2 FVKESK. Trimming removed 0 bases from V and 3 bases from J, with 15 bases in between. The CDR3 DNA follows: TGTGCCAGCAGCCAAGAATCGGGATACCTTGTCTACGAGCAGTACTTC. Residues: CASSQESGYLVYEQYF.

This clonotype has just a few counts. This chain connects TRBV4-2 to TRBJ2-3, with 8 bases that match TRBD2. CDR3 length equals 15 residues. V dropped 4 bases and J dropped 5; count of bases not matched to a gene: 8. The V gene's germline CDR1 is LGHNA and CDR2 YNFKEQ. The CDR3 loop reads CASSPRGGQVDTQYF. For the CDR3, the DNA is TGTGCCAGCAGCCCCCGGGGGGGGCAGGTAGATACGCAGTATTTT.

The table lists this clonotype with many counts. The chain recombines TRBV7-2 with TRBJ2-1; D possibly matches TRBD1 or TRBD2 (6 bases each). Germline lookup yields CDR1 SGHTA and CDR2 FQGNSA. Trimming removed 10 bases at V and 1 base at J, with 17 bases between. This CDR3 contains 15 residues. In nucleotides, the CDR3 is TGTGCCACCCAGCCTGAGGGGGGATCCTACAATGAGCAGTTCTTC. Its translation: CATQPEGGSYNEQFF.

This clonotype has more than one count but fewer than ten. The V and J genes are TRBV20-1 and TRBJ2-7, with D unclear. V gave up 2 bases and J gave up 3 bases, with 17 bases separating them. Germline V lookup: CDR1 DFQATT, CDR2 SNEGSKA (reference sequence). This CDR3 region has 15 residues. As DNA, the CDR3 is TGCAGTGCTAGACCTTTTCCGGGTACGAACTACGAGCAGTACTTC. Amino acid sequence: CSARPFPGTNYEQYF.

This clonotype has a count of ten or more. The chain is built from TRBV12-3 or TRBV12-4 and TRBJ2-1; D is unclear. The germline V and J ends were trimmed by 3 bases and 4 bases, with 4 bases remaining between them. CDR3 length equals 12 residues. The CDR3 here is CASSFLYNEQFF. Written as DNA, the CDR3 is TGTGCCAGCAGTTTCTTATACAATGAGCAGTTCTTC.

This clonotype showed up many times. This sequence joins TRBV7-9 and TRBJ2-7; D gene uncertain. From germline, CDR1 is SEHNR and CDR2 FQNEAQ (reference sequence). CDR3 length: 13 residues. V dropped 4 bases and J dropped 6 bases, with 13 bases sitting between them. The CDR3 spells CASSSPRTGEQYF. In DNA form, the CDR3 reads TGTGCCAGCAGCTCCCCCCGGACGGGCGAGCAGTACTTC.

The chain is built from TRBV6-2 or TRBV6-3 and TRBJ2-5; D may match TRBD1 or TRBD2 (7 bases each). Germline loops: CDR1 MNHEY, CDR2 SVGEGT. The CDR3 spans 12 residues. Trimming left V 6 bases short and J 10 bases short, with 15 bases between. The CDR3 spells CASSRDREGQYF. The CDR3 DNA reads TGTGCCAGCAGCAGAGACAGGGAGGGCCAGTACTTC.